These 10 T cell receptor beta chains were sequenced from one sample in a study of blood T cell repertoires in COVID-19. Sequenced by immunoSEQ multiplex PCR; TCRdb stores in-frame clones only, minus some. The repertoire holds approximately 180,000 clones, with roughly 85% as singletons. The sample comprised peripheral blood. The receptor set was obtained from a man between 60 and 75 years old with acute or convalescent COVID-19.

In this sample, this clone turned up once. V and J are TRBV5-1 and TRBJ2-2, with 7 bases identical to TRBD2. Germline CDR1 is SGHRS and CDR2 is YFSETQ. The CDR3 contains 15 residues. The V and J ends lost 5 bases and 4 bases, in that order; junction bases with no gene match: 8. The CDR3 sequence: CASRTSRETTGELFF. CDR3 nucleotides: TGCGCCAGCAGAACCTCGCGGGAGACCACCGGGGAGCTGTTTTTT. The whole variable domain, filled in from reference TRBV5-1 and TRBJ2-2, reads KAGVTQTPRYLIKTRGQQVTLSCSPISGHRSVSWYQQTPGQGLQFLFEYFSETQRNKGNFPGRFSGRQFSNSRSEMNVSTLELGDSALYLCASRTSRETTGELFFGEGSRLTVL.

This CDR3 reads CASSQDSSGRIFNEQFF. CDR3 DNA: TGTGCCAGCAGCCAAGATTCTAGCGGAAGGATATTCAATGAGCAGTTCTTC. This sequence joins TRBV3-1 (or the pseudogene TRBV3-2) and TRBJ2-1; 7 positions agree with TRBD2. V gave up 0 bases and J gave up 6 bases; unmatched junction bases: 11. This CDR3 spans 17 amino acids. Germline V gene lookup returns CDR1 LGHDT and CDR2 YNNKEL (reference sequence).

This clone was recorded once. The V call is TRBV7-2, the J call TRBJ1-1, with D unclear. This CDR3 spans 15 amino acids. V was shortened by 0 bases and J by 1 base, with 9 bases between the two germline ends. In germline, CDR1 is SGHTA, CDR2 FQGNSA. CDR3 bases: TGTGCCAGCAGCTTAGCAGGGAGTCAGAACACTGAAGCTTTCTTT. As protein: CASSLAGSQNTEAFF.

In its sample, this clone was seen many times. The chain recombines TRBV27 with TRBJ2-1, with TRBD2 matching 9 bases. The CDR3 runs to 20 residues. After removal of 3 bases from V and 0 bases from J, the junction contained 15 bases not matched to a gene. CDR1 is MNHEY, CDR2 SMNVEV, per germline (reference sequence). CDR3 nucleotides: TGTGCCAGCAGTTTCAGACAACCGGGACTAGCAGAGAGCTCCTACAATGAGCAGTTCTTC. Protein sequence: CASSFRQPGLAESSYNEQFF.

This chain uses TRBV5-4 with TRBJ2-7; 14 bases align to TRBD2. With 4 bases clipped from V and 5 bases from J, the junction kept 11 bases outside the gene matches. This CDR3 comprises 17 residues. The germline V gene has CDR1 SGHNT and CDR2 YYREEE (reference sequence). The CDR3 here is CASSPQGGTSGSHEQYF. Here the CDR3 DNA reads TGTGCCAGCAGCCCGCAAGGTGGGACTAGCGGGAGCCACGAGCAGTACTTC. The variable domain in full, completed from reference TRBV5-4 and TRBJ2-7, reads ETGVTQSPTHLIKTRGQQVTLRCSSQSGHNTVSWYQQALGQGPQFIFQYYREEENGRGNFPPRFSGLQFPNYSSELNVNALELDDSALYLCASSPQGGTSGSHEQYFGPGTRLTVT.

The chain has TRBV3-1 (or the pseudogene TRBV3-2) and TRBJ1-6; perhaps TRBD1 as D (6 bases). The CDR3 is made up of 15 amino acids. V was cut by 4 bases and J by 5 bases, with 12 bases left in between. Germline lookup yields CDR1 LGHDT and CDR2 YNNKEL (reference sequence). The chain's CDR3 is CASSPEDRNNSPLHF. The CDR3 region has the DNA TGTGCCAGCAGCCCCGAGGACAGAAATAATTCACCCCTCCACTTT.

The CDR3 coding sequence is TGTGCCAGCAGCACTACAGGGGGTGGCAATCAGCCCCAGCATTTT. Translation gives CASSTTGGGNQPQHF. The chain uses TRBV28 and TRBJ1-5, with 8 bases that match TRBD1. Germline trimming cut 6 bases from V and 2 bases from J; bases unmatched to any gene: 6. There are 15 residues in the CDR3. Germline V lookup: CDR1 MDHEN, CDR2 SYDVKM.

J is TRBJ2-7 and V is TRBV7-2, with D maybe TRBD2 (6 bases). The length of the CDR3 is 15 residues. Germline lookup yields CDR1 SGHTA and CDR2 FQGNSA. The V and J ends lost 1 base and 7 bases respectively, with 17 bases between them. This CDR3 is CASSLVSGERREQYF. In DNA, the CDR3 is TGTGCCAGCAGCTTAGTGTCGGGAGAACGGAGGGAGCAGTACTTC.

The chain employs TRBV28 and TRBJ2-3; 10 bases align to TRBD2. The J segment lost 0 bases and the V segment lost 4 bases, leaving 4 bases of the junction unmatched. Looked up from germline, CDR1 is MDHEN and CDR2 is SYDVKM. The CDR3 sequence is 16 residues long. CDR3 DNA sequence: TGTGCCAGCAGTTCTTGGACTAGCGGCAGCACAGATACGCAGTATTTT. This gives the protein CASSSWTSGSTDTQYF.

The chain combines TRBV3-1 (or the pseudogene TRBV3-2) with TRBJ2-1, with a tentative D call TRBD2 (5 bases). Germline V CDR1 and CDR2: LGHDT, YNNKEL (reference sequence). This CDR3 is 13 amino acids long. The ends were cut back, 7 bases at V and 2 bases at J, with 9 bases in the middle. CDR3 bases: TGTGCCAGCACGCGGGCGGCCTACAATGAGCAGTTCTTC. Its translation: CASTRAAYNEQFF.